This TCR beta chain was observed in a study of blood T cell repertoires in COVID-19. Study as a whole: The United States, Italy and Spain supplied acute and convalescent COVID-19 samples. PBMCs, B-cell-depleted T cells, or T cells provided the cDNA or gDNA that made up the material.

Data came from immunoSEQ multiplex PCR; TCRdb stores just in-frame clones and leaves some out. In the table there are about 240,000 clones, roughly four fifths of which are singletons. The CDR3 loop spans 14 amino acids. From germline, CDR1 is MDHEN and CDR2 SYDVKM. In this sample, this clone turned up once. Allocation to cohorts depended on clinical history reported by the participants. Exposed study participants had met a COVID-19 case within 2 weeks before entry. The chain joins TRBV28 to TRBJ2-7; maybe TRBD2 (5 bases). The receptor was derived from a woman aged 40 to 55 who had been exposed to COVID-19. Sequencing was done on a sample of PBMCs or T cells enriched from blood (not recorded which). The CDR3 sequence is CGSTPQSWSGEQYF. Here the CDR3 DNA reads TGTGGCAGTACCCCCCAATCGTGGAGCGGCGAGCAGTACTTC.